This T cell receptor (beta chain) was sequenced in a study of CD8+ T cells in alopecia areata. Across the whole study: The drug, oral tofacitinib, was given to treated patients at 5 to 10 mg twice daily.

Sample treatment: oral pan-JAK inhibitor, 5-10 mg twice daily. Punch biopsies of lesional scalp, plus peripheral blood, were taken from alopecia areata patients. Using a FACSAria, the CD4+ and CD8+ T cells were sorted from the PBMCs. This clone was detected once. Its antigen is unknown. TCR sequencing used cDNA made by reverse transcription of extracted RNA. The repertoire was sequenced with immunoSEQ multiplex PCR; TCRdb's copy has only in-frame clones and lacks some. This table holds about 180,000 clones, about 48% found once. General study findings and limits: Tissue-resident alphabeta T cells belonging to normal skin likewise get sequenced within scalp specimens.

Per germline, CDR1 MNHEY and CDR2 SVGAGI. Trimming took off 4 bases at V and 0 bases at J, with 10 bases between the two ends. The CDR3 is 14 residues long. This receptor was obtained from a human donor with alopecia areata. The source material was CD8+ T cells sorted from blood, sampled at week 24, from a patient treated with tofacitinib. The chain links TRBV6-5 to TRBJ2-7; D is ambiguous. CDR3 residues: CASSSSHGSYEQYF. CDR3 nucleotides: TGTGCCAGCAGTTCCTCACACGGCTCCTACGAGCAGTACTTC.